One and the same sample provided the 20 T cell receptor beta chains below, sequenced in a study of T cell responses to AZD1222 COVID-19 vaccine. The protocol was immunoSEQ multiplex PCR, while the TCRdb copy is restricted to in-frame clones and leaves out a portion. The sample records some 40,000 clones, about four fifths being singletons. The specimen comprised peripheral blood, sampled 28 days after the second dose of the MenACWY control vaccine. The receptors shown here come from an adult who received the MenACWY meningococcal vaccine as a control.

In its sample, this clone was seen a few times. CDR3 residues: CASSAIQGSGELFF. CDR3 coding DNA: TGTGCCAGCAGCGCCATACAGGGGAGCGGGGAGCTGTTTTTT. The J gene is TRBJ2-2, the V gene TRBV11-3, with 7 bases that match TRBD1. This CDR3 is built from 14 residues. CDR1 and CDR2 (germline): SGHNT, YENEEA. V gave up 5 bases and J gave up 7 bases; unmatched junction bases: 7.

V is TRBV7-8 and J is TRBJ2-7; D perhaps matches TRBD1 (6 bases). The CDR3 has 16 residues. From germline, CDR1 is SGHVS and CDR2 FQNEAQ. The V and J ends lost 0 bases and 5 bases respectively, with 17 bases between them. The CDR3, as DNA: TGTGCCAGCAGCTTAGCATTGGGCAGGGGCCCCGACGAGCAGTACTTC. Translating gives CASSLALGRGPDEQYF.

This clone was detected ten times or more. The chain recombines TRBV4-2 with TRBJ2-3; 12 bases align to TRBD2. Germline V lookup: CDR1 LGHNA, CDR2 YNFKEQ. Trimming at V came to 2 bases and at J to 4 bases, leaving 1 base not matched to a gene. The CDR3 has 15 amino acids. The CDR3 sequence is CASSQLAGGPDTQYF. In DNA, the CDR3 is TGTGCCAGCAGCCAACTAGCGGGGGGGCCAGATACGCAGTATTTT.

The chain has TRBV19 and TRBJ1-5, with D uncertain. Germline lookup yields CDR1 LNHDA and CDR2 SQIVND (reference sequence). V was clipped by 2 bases and J by 2 bases, with 13 bases between them. The CDR3 runs 16 residues. The CDR3 loop reads CASSIYSLRGNQPQHF. CDR3 bases: TGTGCCAGTAGTATATATAGCTTGAGGGGCAATCAGCCCCAGCATTTT.

The chain joins TRBV12-3 or TRBV12-4 to TRBJ1-3; D not resolved. The V end lost 7 bases, the J end lost 8 bases, and 15 bases lay between the germline ends. The CDR3 extends over 13 amino acids. The CDR3 loop reads CASTPSLLDTIYF. The CDR3 DNA sequence: TGTGCCAGCACCCCATCCCTCTTAGACACCATATATTTT.

The chain joins TRBV28 to TRBJ2-5; the D call may be TRBD1 or TRBD2 (5 bases each). The CDR3 contains 16 residues. Trimming cost V 6 bases and J 1 base, with 18 bases left between them. CDR1 is MDHEN and CDR2 is SYDVKM in the germline V gene. CDR3 DNA sequence: TGTGCCAGCAGCACCATGATTTCCGGGGCCCAAGAGACCCAGTACTTC. Translation gives CASSTMISGAQETQYF.

The chain is built from TRBV18 and TRBJ1-1; D not resolved. V shed 1 base and J shed 5 bases, with 14 bases lying between them. The CDR3 extends over 15 amino acids. The germline gives CDR1 KGHSH, CDR2 LQKENI. The CDR3 DNA follows: TGTGCCAGCTCACCACAGGTAGCTGGTCGGACTGAAGCTTTCTTT. This codes for CASSPQVAGRTEAFF.

A single count supports this clone. The rearrangement links TRBV29-1 to TRBJ1-4; 7 bases are shared with TRBD1. With V trimmed by 6 bases and J by 8 bases, 3 bases remained unmatched. Germline loops: CDR1 SQVTM, CDR2 ANQGSEA. The CDR3 has 11 amino acids. The CDR3 reads CSVKDREKLFF. DNA for the CDR3: TGCAGCGTAAAGGACAGGGAAAAACTGTTTTTT.

Within the sample, this clone is medium-sized (0.01 to 0.1%). This chain connects TRBV7-2 to TRBJ1-5; a possible D gene is TRBD1 (6 bases). V was trimmed by 4 bases and J by 0 bases, leaving 13 bases between them. Germline assignment: CDR1 SGHTA and CDR2 FQGNSA. CDR3 size: 16 residues. The CDR3 here is CASSSDRWNSNQPQHF. The CDR3 bases are TGTGCCAGCAGCTCCGACAGGTGGAATAGCAATCAGCCCCAGCATTTT.

This sequence joins TRBV6-5 and TRBJ2-7; either TRBD1 or TRBD2 may fit D (6 bases each). Germline values: CDR1 MNHEY, CDR2 SVGAGI. The CDR3 is made up of 14 amino acids. Trimming removed 2 bases from V and 3 bases from J, with 11 bases in between. DNA of the CDR3: TGTGCCAGCAGTTACGGAAGGGGGGACTACGAGCAGTACTTC. It encodes CASSYGRGDYEQYF.

DNA for the CDR3: TGTGCCAGCAGCACTAGGACAGGGGTCACCGGGGAGCTGTTTTTT. The encoded protein is CASSTRTGVTGELFF. The chain joins TRBV3-1 (or the pseudogene TRBV3-2) to TRBJ2-2, with 9 bases identical to TRBD1. Germline V gene sequence: CDR1 LGHDT, CDR2 YNNKEL (reference sequence). V lost 5 bases to trimming and J lost 4 bases; unmatched junction nucleotides: 5. The length of the CDR3 is 15 residues.

The chain is built from TRBV18 and TRBJ2-3; D call uncertain. In germline, CDR1 is KGHSH, CDR2 LQKENI. V was shortened by 4 bases and J by 4 bases, with 9 bases between the two germline ends. CDR3 length: 13 amino acids. CDR3 DNA sequence: TGTGCCAGCTCACTACGGCTTGCAGATACGCAGTATTTT. The encoded protein is CASSLRLADTQYF.

The chain links TRBV7-9 to TRBJ1-1, with a tentative D call TRBD1 (5 bases). Germline CDR1 SEHNR, CDR2 FQNEAQ (reference sequence). V shed 7 bases and J shed 7 bases, with 10 bases lying between them. The CDR3 loop spans 11 amino acids. The chain's CDR3 is CASIQQGEAFF. The DNA for the CDR3 is TGTGCCAGCATCCAGCAGGGTGAAGCTTTCTTT.

The genes are TRBV12-5 and TRBJ1-3; D not resolved. Trimming removed 6 bases at V and 4 bases at J, with 13 bases between. The CDR3 is made up of 14 amino acids. Germline values: CDR1 LGHNT, CDR2 FRNRAP. The CDR3: CASGTSGGGNTIYF. DNA of the CDR3: TGTGCTAGTGGCACTAGTGGAGGGGGAAACACCATATATTTT. The whole variable domain, remainder taken from reference TRBV12-5 and TRBJ1-3, is DARVTQTPRHKVTEMGQEVTMRCQPILGHNTVFWYRQTMMQGLELLAYFRNRAPLDDSGMPKDRFSAEMPDATLATLKIQPSEPRDSAVYFCASGTSGGGNTIYFGEGSWLTVV.

This clone was recorded a few times. The chain is built from TRBV15 and TRBJ2-7; D uncertain. CDR3 length equals 15 residues. Looked up from germline, CDR1 is LNHNV and CDR2 is YYDKDF (reference sequence). Trimming shortened V by 1 base and J by 1 base, and 11 bases separated the two germline ends. The CDR3 protein is CATSRGTEISYEQYV. The CDR3 nucleotides are TGTGCCACCAGCAGAGGGACCGAAATTTCCTACGAGCAGTACGTC.

The V and J genes are TRBV25-1 and TRBJ1-1; D remains unclear. Trimming stripped 8 bases from V and 3 bases from J, with 13 bases between. The CDR3 extends over 13 amino acids. Germline V gives CDR1 MGHDK, CDR2 SYGVNS. The CDR3: CASQFGPYTEAFF. The CDR3 DNA reads as TGTGCCAGCCAATTCGGGCCTTACACTGAAGCTTTCTTT.

V usage is TRBV15 and J usage is TRBJ2-7, with D hard to call. The germline V gene encodes CDR1 LNHNV and CDR2 YYDKDF (reference sequence). Trimming took 0 bases from V and 2 from J, leaving 17 bases between them. The CDR3 is 17 residues long. In DNA, the CDR3 is TGTGCCACCAGCAGAGATTTAACGGGTCTTGGGGCCTACGAGCAGTACTTC. Protein: CATSRDLTGLGAYEQYF.

J is TRBJ2-1 and V is TRBV14; 7 positions match TRBD2. The V gene's germline CDR1 is SGHDN and CDR2 FVKESK. After removal of 3 bases from V and 13 bases from J, the junction contained 15 bases not matched to a gene. The length of the CDR3 is 15 residues. CDR3 region: CASSQSAGRARGQFF. In DNA form, the CDR3 reads TGTGCCAGCAGCCAGTCAGCAGGGAGGGCCAGAGGTCAGTTCTTC.

The chain is built from TRBV5-6 and TRBJ1-1; 7 positions match TRBD1. J was trimmed by 11 bases and V by 4 bases; bases with no gene match: 8. This CDR3 spans 12 amino acids. Germline values: CDR1 SGHDT, CDR2 YYEEEE. The CDR3 sequence is CASSRTGGDAFF. CDR3 DNA: TGTGCCAGCAGCCGGACAGGTGGCGATGCTTTCTTT.

The chain joins TRBV3-1 (or the pseudogene TRBV3-2) to TRBJ1-3; unclear D gene. Germline lookup yields CDR1 LGHDT and CDR2 YNNKEL (reference sequence). This CDR3 is 13 amino acids long. V lost 8 bases and J 0 bases, leaving 8 bases between the germline ends. CDR3 in DNA: TGTGCCAGCTCAAAGGTCTCTGGAAACACCATATATTTT. Residues: CASSKVSGNTIYF.